Included here is one TCR beta chain sequence, with context. Trimming stripped 5 bases from V and 2 bases from J, with 12 bases between. The germline CDR1 and CDR2 sequences are LNHDA and SQIVND (reference sequence). CDR3 length equals 15 residues. Under the authors' procedure: Estimates of nucleated cell counts were drawn from the amplification of reference gene primers. Only in-frame clones appear in the TCRdb table, and some are missing; sequencing was by immunoSEQ multiplex PCR. Clonal size and the V and J genes are those of that table, whereas D and trimming came from the DNA. The sample gives some 350,000 clones, around 87% of which show up once; approximately 2.9% is in the top ten. This record belongs to a study of blood T cell repertoires in COVID-19. Study background: Sites across the United States, Italy and Spain contributed samples from acute and convalescent COVID-19. T cells, B-cell-depleted T cells, or PBMCs provided the cDNA or gDNA that served as material.

J is TRBJ2-2 and V is TRBV19; D is perhaps TRBD1 (6 bases). This clonotype was sampled from a human donor in a cohort sampled during active COVID-19. Sequencing input: peripheral blood. CDR3 region: CASSAWDTNTGELFF. The CDR3 nucleotides read TGTGCCAGTAGTGCCTGGGACACCAACACCGGGGAGCTGTTTTTT. The complete variable domain, with remaining parts taken from reference TRBV19 and TRBJ2-2, reads DGGITQSPKYLFRKEGQNVTLSCEQNLNHDAMYWYRQDPGQGLRLIYYSQIVNDFQKGDIAEGYSVSREKKESFPLTVTSAQKNPTAFYLCASSAWDTNTGELFFGEGSRLTVL.